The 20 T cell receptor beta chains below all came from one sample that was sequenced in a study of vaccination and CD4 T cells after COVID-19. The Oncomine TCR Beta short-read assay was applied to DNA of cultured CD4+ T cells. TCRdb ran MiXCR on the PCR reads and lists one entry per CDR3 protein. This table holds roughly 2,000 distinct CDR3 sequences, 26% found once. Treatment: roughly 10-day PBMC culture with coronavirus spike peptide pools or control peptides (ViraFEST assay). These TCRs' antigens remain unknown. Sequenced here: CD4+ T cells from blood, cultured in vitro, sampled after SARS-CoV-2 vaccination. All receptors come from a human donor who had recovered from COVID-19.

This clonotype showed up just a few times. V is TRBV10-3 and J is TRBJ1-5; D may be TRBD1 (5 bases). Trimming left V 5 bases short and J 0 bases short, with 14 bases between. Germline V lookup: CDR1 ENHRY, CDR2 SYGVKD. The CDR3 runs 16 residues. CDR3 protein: CAISQEGLYSNQPQHF. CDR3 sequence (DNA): TGTGCCATCAGTCAGGAGGGGCTTTATAGCAATCAGCCCCAGCATTTT.

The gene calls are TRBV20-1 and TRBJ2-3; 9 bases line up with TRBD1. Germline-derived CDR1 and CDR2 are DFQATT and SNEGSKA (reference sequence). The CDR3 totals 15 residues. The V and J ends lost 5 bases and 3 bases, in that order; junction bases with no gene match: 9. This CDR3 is CSALSGTGTTDTQYF. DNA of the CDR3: TGCAGTGCTCTCTCCGGGACAGGGACAACAGATACGCAGTATTTT.

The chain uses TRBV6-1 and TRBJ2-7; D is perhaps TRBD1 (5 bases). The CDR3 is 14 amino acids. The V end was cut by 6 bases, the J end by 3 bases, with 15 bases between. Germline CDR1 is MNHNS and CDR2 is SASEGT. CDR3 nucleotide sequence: TGTGCCAGCAGAACTGGGAAGGGGAACTACGAGCAGTACTTC. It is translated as CASRTGKGNYEQYF.

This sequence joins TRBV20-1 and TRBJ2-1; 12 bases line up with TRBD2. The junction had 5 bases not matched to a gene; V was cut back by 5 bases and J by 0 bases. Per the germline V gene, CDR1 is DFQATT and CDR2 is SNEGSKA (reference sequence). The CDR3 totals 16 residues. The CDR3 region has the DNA TGCAGTGCTCGACTAGCGGGGGAGCGCTCCTACAATGAGCAGTTCTTC. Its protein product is CSARLAGERSYNEQFF.

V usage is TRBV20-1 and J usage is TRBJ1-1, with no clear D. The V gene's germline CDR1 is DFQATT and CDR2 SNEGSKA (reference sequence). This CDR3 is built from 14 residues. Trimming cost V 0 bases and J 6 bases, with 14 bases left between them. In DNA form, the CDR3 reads TGCAGTGCTAGAGACCGCCCGAGTTCCTCTGAAGCTTTCTTT. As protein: CSARDRPSSSEAFF.

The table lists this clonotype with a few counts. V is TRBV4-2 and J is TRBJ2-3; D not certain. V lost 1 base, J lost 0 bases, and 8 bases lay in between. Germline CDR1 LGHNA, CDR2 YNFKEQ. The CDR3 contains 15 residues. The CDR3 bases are TGTGCCAGCAGCCAAGTGGTAGACAGCACAGATACGCAGTATTTT. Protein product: CASSQVVDSTDTQYF.

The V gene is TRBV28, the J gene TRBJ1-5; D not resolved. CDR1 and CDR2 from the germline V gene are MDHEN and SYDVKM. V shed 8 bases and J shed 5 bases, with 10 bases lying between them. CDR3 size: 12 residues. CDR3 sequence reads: CASSDPYQPQHF. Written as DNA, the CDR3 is TGTGCCAGCTCGGACCCCTATCAGCCCCAGCATTTT.

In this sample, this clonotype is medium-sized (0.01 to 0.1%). CDR3: CSATRTGGAYEQYF. CDR3 in DNA: TGCAGTGCTACCCGGACTGGGGGCGCCTACGAGCAGTACTTC. This chain links TRBV20-1 with TRBJ2-7; D might be TRBD1 (6 bases). There are 14 residues in the CDR3. Trimming stripped 4 bases from V and 2 bases from J, with 15 bases between. Looked up from germline, CDR1 is DFQATT and CDR2 is SNEGSKA (reference sequence).

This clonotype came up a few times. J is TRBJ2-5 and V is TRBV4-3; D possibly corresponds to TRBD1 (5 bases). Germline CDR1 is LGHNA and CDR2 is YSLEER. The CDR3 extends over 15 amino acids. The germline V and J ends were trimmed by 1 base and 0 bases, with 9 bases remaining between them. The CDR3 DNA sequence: TGCGCCAGCAGCCAAGGACAGCCGTACCAAGAGACCCAGTACTTC. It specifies CASSQGQPYQETQYF.

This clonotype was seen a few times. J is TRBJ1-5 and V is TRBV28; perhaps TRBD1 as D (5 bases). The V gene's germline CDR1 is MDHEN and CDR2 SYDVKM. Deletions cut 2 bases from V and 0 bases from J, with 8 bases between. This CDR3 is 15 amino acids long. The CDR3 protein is CASSLQGYSNQPQHF. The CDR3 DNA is TGTGCCAGCAGTTTACAGGGTTATAGCAATCAGCCCCAGCATTTT.

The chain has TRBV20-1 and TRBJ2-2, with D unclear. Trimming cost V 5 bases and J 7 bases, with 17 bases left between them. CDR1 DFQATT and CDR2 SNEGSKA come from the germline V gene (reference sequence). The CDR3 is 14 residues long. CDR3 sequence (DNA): TGCAGTGCTCCCTCAGCGAGGCCTGACGGGGAGCTGTTTTTT. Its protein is CSAPSARPDGELFF.

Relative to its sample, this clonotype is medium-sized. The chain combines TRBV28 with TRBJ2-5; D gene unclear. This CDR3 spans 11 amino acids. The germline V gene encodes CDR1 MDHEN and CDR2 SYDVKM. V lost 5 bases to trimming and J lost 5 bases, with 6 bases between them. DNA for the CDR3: TGTGCCAGCAGTCCGCGGGAGACCCAGTACTTC. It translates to CASSPRETQYF.

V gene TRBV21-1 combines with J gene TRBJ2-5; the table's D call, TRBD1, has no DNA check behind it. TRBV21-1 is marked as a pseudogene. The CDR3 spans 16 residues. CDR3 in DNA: TGTGCCAGCAGCAGATCGGACAGCAAGAAGTACGAGACCCAGTACTTC. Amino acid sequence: CASSRSDSKKYETQYF.

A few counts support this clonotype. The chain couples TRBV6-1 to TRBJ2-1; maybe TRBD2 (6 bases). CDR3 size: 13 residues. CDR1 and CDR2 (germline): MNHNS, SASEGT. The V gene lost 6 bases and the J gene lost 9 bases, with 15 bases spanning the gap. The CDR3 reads CASSPGGMGEQFF. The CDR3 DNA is TGTGCCAGCAGCCCGGGCGGGATGGGTGAGCAGTTCTTC.

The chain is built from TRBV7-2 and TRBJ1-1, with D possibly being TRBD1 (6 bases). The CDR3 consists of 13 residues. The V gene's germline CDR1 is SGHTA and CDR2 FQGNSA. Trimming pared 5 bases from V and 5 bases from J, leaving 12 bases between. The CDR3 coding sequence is TGTGCCAGCAGCACCTACAGGGCTACTGAAGCTTTCTTT. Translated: CASSTYRATEAFF.

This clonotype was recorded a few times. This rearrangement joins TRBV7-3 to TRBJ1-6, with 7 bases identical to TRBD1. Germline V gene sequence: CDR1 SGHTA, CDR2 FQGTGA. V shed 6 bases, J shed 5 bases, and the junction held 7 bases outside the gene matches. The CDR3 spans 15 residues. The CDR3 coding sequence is TGTGCCAGCAGTTCAGGGGGACTAGATAATTCACCCCTCCACTTT. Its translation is CASSSGGLDNSPLHF.

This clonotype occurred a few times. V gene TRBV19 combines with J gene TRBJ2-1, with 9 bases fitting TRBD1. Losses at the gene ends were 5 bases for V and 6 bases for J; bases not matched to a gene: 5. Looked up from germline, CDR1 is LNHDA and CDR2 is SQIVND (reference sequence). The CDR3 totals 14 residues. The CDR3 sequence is CASSPTGGRNEQFF. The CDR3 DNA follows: TGTGCCAGTAGTCCGACAGGGGGGCGCAATGAGCAGTTCTTC.

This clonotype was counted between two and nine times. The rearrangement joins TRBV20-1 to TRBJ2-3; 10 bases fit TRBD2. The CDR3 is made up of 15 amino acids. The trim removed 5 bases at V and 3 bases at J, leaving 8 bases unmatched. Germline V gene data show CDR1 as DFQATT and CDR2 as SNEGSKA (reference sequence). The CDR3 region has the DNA TGCAGTGCTTCAATAGCGGGGGGACGGACAGATACGCAGTATTTT. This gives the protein CSASIAGGRTDTQYF.

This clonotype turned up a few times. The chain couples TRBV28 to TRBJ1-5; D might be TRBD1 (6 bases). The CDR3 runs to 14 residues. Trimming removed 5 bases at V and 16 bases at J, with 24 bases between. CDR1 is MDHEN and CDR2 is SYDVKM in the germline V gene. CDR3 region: CASSLSITPGHSHF. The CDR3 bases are TGTGCCAGCAGTCTGTCTATCACTCCGGGACACAGTCATTTT.

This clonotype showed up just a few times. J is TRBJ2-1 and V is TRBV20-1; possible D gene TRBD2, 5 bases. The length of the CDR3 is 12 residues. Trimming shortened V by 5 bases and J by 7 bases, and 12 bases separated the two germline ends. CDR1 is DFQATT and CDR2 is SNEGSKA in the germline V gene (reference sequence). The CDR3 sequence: CSAARTGNEQFF. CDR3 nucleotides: TGCAGTGCTGCCAGGACTGGGAATGAGCAGTTCTTC.